One sample yielded the 6 T cell receptor beta chains listed below, sequenced in a study of Graves' ophthalmopathy and Graves' hyperthyroidism. The authors amplified TCR beta CDR3 regions from RNA transcripts. HTBI primers primed a first-round RT-PCR, and a second-round multiplex PCR followed. MiXCR, run by TCRdb on the multiplex PCR reads, gives a single entry per CDR3 protein. The sample includes some 400,000 distinct CDR3 sequences, 15% to 20% of them seen just once. Material: peripheral blood. These receptors originate from a woman in her late teens or twenties with Graves' ophthalmopathy.

In its sample, this clonotype was seen many times. The chain is built from TRBV10-2 and TRBJ1-2; the match to TRBD1 covers 8 bases. Germline loops: CDR1 WSHSY, CDR2 SAAADI. The trim removed 8 bases at V and 8 bases at J, leaving 10 bases unmatched. The CDR3 consists of 13 residues. In nucleotides, the CDR3 is TGCGCCAGCCCCTTTGGACAGGGAAGCGGCTACACCTTC. Translating it yields CASPFGQGSGYTF.

This clonotype was seen many times. A much larger clone differs from this one at a single base, so this may be a read error. V gene TRBV28 combines with J gene TRBJ2-7, with a tentative D call TRBD1 (7 bases). Germline lookup yields CDR1 MDHEN and CDR2 SYDVKM. V was clipped by 6 bases and J by 2 bases, with 17 bases between them. The CDR3 has 15 residues. DNA of the CDR3: TGTGCCAGCAGAGGGACAGAGGGGGGCACCTACGAGCAGTACTTC. Encoded protein: CASRGTEGGTYEQYF.

This chain uses TRBV6-1 with TRBJ1-1; 7 nucleotides match TRBD1. The CDR3 loop spans 12 amino acids. V shed 4 bases, J shed 7 bases, and the junction held 3 bases outside the gene matches. Germline lookup yields CDR1 MNHNS and CDR2 SASEGT. This CDR3 reads CASSATGDEAFF. Written as DNA, the CDR3 is TGTGCCAGCAGTGCTACAGGGGATGAAGCTTTCTTT.

This clonotype has only a few counts. The rearrangement joins TRBV24-1 to TRBJ2-7, with D perhaps TRBD1 (5 bases). Germline V gene lookup returns CDR1 KGHDR and CDR2 SFDVKD. The CDR3 runs 16 residues. The germline V and J ends were trimmed by 4 bases and 3 bases, with 18 bases remaining between them. DNA of the CDR3: TGTGCCACCAGTGACTTATCCCGACAGCGATACTACGAGCAGTACTTC. Amino acids: CATSDLSRQRYYEQYF.

In its sample, this clonotype was seen many times. The V and J genes are TRBV27 and TRBJ2-7, with 8 positions matching TRBD1. The CDR3 contains 16 residues. Trimming took 7 bases from V and 1 from J; bases not matched to a gene: 12. Germline lookup yields CDR1 MNHEY and CDR2 SMNVEV (reference sequence). CDR3 sequence (DNA): TGTGCCAGCACCTATTCGGGCGGGGACAGGTCCTACGAGCAGTACTTC. Translation gives CASTYSGGDRSYEQYF.

The rearrangement joins TRBV7-8 to TRBJ1-1, with D perhaps matching TRBD1 (5 bases). The CDR3 totals 16 residues. The germline V gene has CDR1 SGHVS and CDR2 FQNEAQ. V was shortened by 3 bases and J by 1 base, with 15 bases between the two germline ends. CDR3 nucleotides: TGTGCCAGCAGCTTTTTTCCGGGGGTAGAGAACACTGAAGCTTTCTTT. Its protein product is CASSFFPGVENTEAFF.